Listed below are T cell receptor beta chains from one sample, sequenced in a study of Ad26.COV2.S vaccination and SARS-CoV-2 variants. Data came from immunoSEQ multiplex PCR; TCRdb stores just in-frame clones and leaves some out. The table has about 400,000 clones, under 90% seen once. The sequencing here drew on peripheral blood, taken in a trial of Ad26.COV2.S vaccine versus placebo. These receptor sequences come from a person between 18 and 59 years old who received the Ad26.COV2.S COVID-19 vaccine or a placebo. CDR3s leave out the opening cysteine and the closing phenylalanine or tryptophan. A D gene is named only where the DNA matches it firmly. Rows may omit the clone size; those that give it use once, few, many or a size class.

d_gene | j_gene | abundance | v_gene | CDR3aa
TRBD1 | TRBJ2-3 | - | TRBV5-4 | ASSSTGAGGDTQY
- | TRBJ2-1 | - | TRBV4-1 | ASSQDWGLYNEQF
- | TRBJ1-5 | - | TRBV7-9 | ASSFSGTDNQPQH
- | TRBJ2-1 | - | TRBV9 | ASSVVEGEQF
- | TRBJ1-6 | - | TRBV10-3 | AISDVGVGGSPLH
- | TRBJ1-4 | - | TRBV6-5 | ASIPPGAEKLF
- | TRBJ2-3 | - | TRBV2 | ASTPDRGDTQY
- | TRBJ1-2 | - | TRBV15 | ATSPTRQAPLYGYT
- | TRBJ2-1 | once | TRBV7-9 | ASSQRLTSSYNEQF
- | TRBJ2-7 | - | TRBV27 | ASSLMPKSIEQY